This TCR beta chain comes out of a study of cytotoxic CD8 clonotypes in ibrutinib-treated CLL. Study-level findings and limits: Age-matched healthy donor levels were exceeded by baseline clonality, which tracked circulating CD8+ T-cell counts.

Clones were sequenced by immunoSEQ multiplex PCR, and TCRdb holds only the in-frame ones, with some missing. The sample yields a few hundred thousand clones, over 60% seen once. This clone was detected a few times. The antigen remains unidentified. This CDR3 comprises 16 residues. The J segment lost 8 bases and the V segment lost 2 bases, leaving 13 bases of the junction unmatched. Germline-derived CDR1 and CDR2 are MGHRA and YSYEKL. J is TRBJ1-2 and V is TRBV4-1; 8 bases are shared with TRBD1. The clonotype was recovered from a human donor with chronic lymphocytic leukemia. Specimen: PBMCs, collected after 36 months of ibrutinib treatment. For the CDR3, the DNA is TGCGCCAGCAGCCAATTGGGGCCAGGGGGCATGGAGGGCTACACCTTC. It encodes CASSQLGPGGMEGYTF.